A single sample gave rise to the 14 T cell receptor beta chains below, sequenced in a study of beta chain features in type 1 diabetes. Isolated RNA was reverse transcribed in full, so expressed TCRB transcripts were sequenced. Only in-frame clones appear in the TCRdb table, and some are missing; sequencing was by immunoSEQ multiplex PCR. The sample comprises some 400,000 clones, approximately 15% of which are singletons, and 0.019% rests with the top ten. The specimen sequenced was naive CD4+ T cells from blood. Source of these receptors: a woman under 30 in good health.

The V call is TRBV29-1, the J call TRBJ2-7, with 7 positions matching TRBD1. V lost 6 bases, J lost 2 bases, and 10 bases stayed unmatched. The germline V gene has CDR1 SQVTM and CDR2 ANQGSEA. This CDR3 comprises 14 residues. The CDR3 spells CSVRRDSRTYEQYF. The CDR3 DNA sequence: TGCAGCGTGCGCCGGGACAGCCGAACCTACGAGCAGTACTTC.

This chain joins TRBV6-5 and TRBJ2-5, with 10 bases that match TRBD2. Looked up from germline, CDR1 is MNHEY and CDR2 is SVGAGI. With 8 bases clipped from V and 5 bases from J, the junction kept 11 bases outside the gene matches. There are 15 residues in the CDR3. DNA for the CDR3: TGTGCCAGCCCTGAAAGCGGGAGGGCCGGGGAGACCCAGTACTTC. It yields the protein CASPESGRAGETQYF.

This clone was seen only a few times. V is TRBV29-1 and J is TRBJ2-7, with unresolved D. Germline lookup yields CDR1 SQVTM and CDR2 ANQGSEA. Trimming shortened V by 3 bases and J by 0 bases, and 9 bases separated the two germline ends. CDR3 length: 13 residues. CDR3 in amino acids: CSVEFQASYEQYF. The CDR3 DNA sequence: TGCAGCGTTGAGTTTCAGGCCTCCTACGAGCAGTACTTC.

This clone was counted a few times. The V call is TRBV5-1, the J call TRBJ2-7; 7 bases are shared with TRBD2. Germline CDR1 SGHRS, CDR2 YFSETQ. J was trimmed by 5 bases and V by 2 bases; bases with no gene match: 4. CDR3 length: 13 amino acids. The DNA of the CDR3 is TGCGCCAGCAGCTTAGGGAGGGCCAACGAGCAGTACTTC. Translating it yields CASSLGRANEQYF.

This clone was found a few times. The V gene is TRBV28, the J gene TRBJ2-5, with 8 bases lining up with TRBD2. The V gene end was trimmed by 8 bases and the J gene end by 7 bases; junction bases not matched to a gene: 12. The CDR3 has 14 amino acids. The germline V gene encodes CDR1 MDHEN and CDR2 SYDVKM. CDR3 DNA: TGTGCCAGCCGTGGACTAGCCATGTGGGGGACCCAGTACTTC. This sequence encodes CASRGLAMWGTQYF.

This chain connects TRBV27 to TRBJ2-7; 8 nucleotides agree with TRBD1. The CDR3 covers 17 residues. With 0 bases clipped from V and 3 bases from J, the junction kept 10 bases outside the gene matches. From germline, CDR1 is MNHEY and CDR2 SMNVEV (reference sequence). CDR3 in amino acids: CASSLSRGTGQNYEQYF. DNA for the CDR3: TGTGCCAGCAGTTTATCACGGGGGACAGGCCAGAACTACGAGCAGTACTTC.

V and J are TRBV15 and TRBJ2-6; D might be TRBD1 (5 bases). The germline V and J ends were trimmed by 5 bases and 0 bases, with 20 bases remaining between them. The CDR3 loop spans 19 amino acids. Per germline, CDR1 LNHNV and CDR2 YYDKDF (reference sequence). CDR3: CATSGERQQRISGANVLTF. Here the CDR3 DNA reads TGTGCCACCAGCGGCGAGCGACAGCAAAGGATCTCTGGGGCCAACGTCCTGACTTTC.

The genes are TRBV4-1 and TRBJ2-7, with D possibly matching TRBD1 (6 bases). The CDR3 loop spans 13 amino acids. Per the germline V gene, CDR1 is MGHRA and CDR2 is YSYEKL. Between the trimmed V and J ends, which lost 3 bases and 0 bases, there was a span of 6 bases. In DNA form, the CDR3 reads TGCGCCAGCAGCCAGACAGGCTCCTACGAGCAGTACTTC. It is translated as CASSQTGSYEQYF.

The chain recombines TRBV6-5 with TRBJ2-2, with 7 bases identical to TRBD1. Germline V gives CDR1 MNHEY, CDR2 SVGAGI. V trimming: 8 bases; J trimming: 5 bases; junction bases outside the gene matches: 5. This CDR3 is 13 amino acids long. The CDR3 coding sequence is TGTGCCAGCCTGGGGACAGTAACCGGGGAGCTGTTTTTT. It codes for CASLGTVTGELFF.

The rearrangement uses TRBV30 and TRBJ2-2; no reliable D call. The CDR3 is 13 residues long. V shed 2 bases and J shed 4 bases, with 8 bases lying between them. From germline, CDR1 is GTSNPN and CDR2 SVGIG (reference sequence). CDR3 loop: CAWSLWPTGELFF. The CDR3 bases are TGTGCCTGGAGTCTCTGGCCCACCGGGGAGCTGTTTTTT.

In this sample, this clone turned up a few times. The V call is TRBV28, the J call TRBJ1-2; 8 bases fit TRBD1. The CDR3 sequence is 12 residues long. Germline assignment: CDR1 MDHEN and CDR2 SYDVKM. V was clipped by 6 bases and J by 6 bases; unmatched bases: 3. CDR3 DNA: TGTGCCAGCAGGGCAGGGGGCGATGGCTACACCTTC. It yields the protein CASRAGGDGYTF.

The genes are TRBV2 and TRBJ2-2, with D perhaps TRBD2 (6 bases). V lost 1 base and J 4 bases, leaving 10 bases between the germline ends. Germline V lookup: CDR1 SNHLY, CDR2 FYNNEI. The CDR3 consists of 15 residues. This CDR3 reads CASSEDGSRTGELFF. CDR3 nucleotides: TGTGCCAGCAGTGAAGACGGGAGTCGCACCGGGGAGCTGTTTTTT.

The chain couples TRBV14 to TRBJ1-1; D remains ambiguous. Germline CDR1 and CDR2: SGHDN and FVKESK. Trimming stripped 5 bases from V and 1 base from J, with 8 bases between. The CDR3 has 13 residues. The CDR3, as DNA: TGTGCCAGCAGCGAGCGGGGGAACACTGAAGCTTTCTTT. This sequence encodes CASSERGNTEAFF.

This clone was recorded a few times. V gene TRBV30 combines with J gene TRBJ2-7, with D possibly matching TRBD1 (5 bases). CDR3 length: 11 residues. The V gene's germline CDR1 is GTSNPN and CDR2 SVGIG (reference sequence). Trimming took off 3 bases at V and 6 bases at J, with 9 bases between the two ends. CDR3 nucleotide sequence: TGTGCCTGGAGGCAGGGCCTCGAGCAGTACTTC. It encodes CAWRQGLEQYF.